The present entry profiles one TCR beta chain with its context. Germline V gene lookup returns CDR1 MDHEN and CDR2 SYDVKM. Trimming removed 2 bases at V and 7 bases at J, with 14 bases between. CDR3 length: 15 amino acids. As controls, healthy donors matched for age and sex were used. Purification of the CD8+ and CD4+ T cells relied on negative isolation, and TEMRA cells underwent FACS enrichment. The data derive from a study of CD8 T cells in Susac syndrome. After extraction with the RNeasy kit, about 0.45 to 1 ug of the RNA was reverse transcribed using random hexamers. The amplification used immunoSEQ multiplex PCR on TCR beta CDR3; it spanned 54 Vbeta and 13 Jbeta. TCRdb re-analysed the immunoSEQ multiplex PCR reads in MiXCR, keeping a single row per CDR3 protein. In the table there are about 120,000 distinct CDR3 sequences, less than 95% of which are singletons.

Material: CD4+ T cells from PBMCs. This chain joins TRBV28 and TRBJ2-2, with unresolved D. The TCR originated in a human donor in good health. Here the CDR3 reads CASSLPRNSGGELFF. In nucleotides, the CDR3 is TGTGCCAGCAGTTTACCACGAAATTCAGGCGGGGAGCTGTTTTTT.